Below, 24 T cell receptor beta chains from the same sample are listed, as sequenced in a study of post-analysis software for immune sequencing data. Unique-molecular-identifier-tagged TCR beta cDNA libraries were used. TCRdb processed the PCR reads anew with MiXCR; each CDR3 protein has one entry. The sample lists some 690,000 distinct CDR3 sequences; approximately 60% were seen once. General study findings and limits: Relative to controls, patients had about five TRBV segments at higher frequency, with TRBV5-6, TRBV5-1 and TRBV20-1 among these.

Their antigens remain unidentified. The sequenced material came from blood. The receptors here all came from a girl aged 2 to 9 with multiple sclerosis.

The gene calls are TRBV6-6 and TRBJ2-7; D may be TRBD1 (5 bases). Germline values: CDR1 MNHNY, CDR2 SVGAGI (reference sequence). Between the trimmed V and J ends, which lost 6 bases and 1 base, there was a span of 10 bases. The length of the CDR3 is 13 residues. The CDR3, as DNA: TGTGCCAGCAGCCATCGACAGTCCTACGAGCAGTACTTC. Protein: CASSHRQSYEQYF.

The rearrangement links TRBV4-1 to TRBJ2-1; TRBD1 matches at 7 bases. The J segment lost 1 base and the V segment lost 0 bases, leaving 15 bases of the junction unmatched. The germline CDR1 and CDR2 sequences are MGHRA and YSYEKL. The length of the CDR3 is 20 residues. For the CDR3, the DNA is TGCGCCAGCAGCCAAGAAGGGGGCCTCGTTGGCCAAGCGTCCTACAATGAGCAGTTCTTC. Protein: CASSQEGGLVGQASYNEQFF.

The J gene is TRBJ2-6, the V gene TRBV7-9, with D maybe TRBD1 (6 bases). The CDR3 consists of 15 residues. CDR1 is SEHNR and CDR2 is FQNEAQ in the germline V gene (reference sequence). Trimming removed 4 bases at V and 3 bases at J, with 10 bases between. The DNA of the CDR3 is TGTGCCAGCAGCTCCAGGGGTGGTGGGGCCAACGTCCTGACTTTC. It translates to CASSSRGGGANVLTF.

V is TRBV4-2 and J is TRBJ2-5; D is unresolved. Germline V CDR1 and CDR2: LGHNA, YNFKEQ. The CDR3 has 13 residues. V was clipped by 0 bases and J by 7 bases, with 9 bases between them. In DNA, the CDR3 is TGTGCCAGCAGCCAAGAATCGACACCGACCCAGTACTTC. The encoded protein is CASSQESTPTQYF.

V and J are TRBV10-3 and TRBJ1-1; 8 bases fit TRBD1. The CDR3 is 13 amino acids. Germline CDR1 reads ENHRY; CDR2 reads SYGVKD. V trimming: 6 bases; J trimming: 7 bases; junction bases outside the gene matches: 7. CDR3 amino acids: CAIRWDRTSEAFF. The DNA of the CDR3 is TGTGCCATCAGGTGGGACAGGACGAGTGAAGCTTTCTTT.

V usage is TRBV11-2 and J usage is TRBJ2-1; the match to TRBD1 covers 8 bases. Germline-derived CDR1 and CDR2 are SGHAT and FQNNGV. This CDR3 spans 16 amino acids. V lost 2 bases and J lost 2; bases outside the gene matches: 5. The CDR3 protein is CASSLSRTGPYNEQFF. The CDR3 DNA reads TGTGCCAGCAGCTTATCCCGGACAGGGCCCTACAATGAGCAGTTCTTC.

The sample holds a few counts of this clonotype. The V call is TRBV5-1, the J call TRBJ2-1; 13 bases align to TRBD2. This CDR3 has 19 residues. Trimming at V came to 0 bases and at J to 7 bases, leaving 13 bases not matched to a gene. Germline assignment: CDR1 SGHRS and CDR2 YFSETQ. The CDR3 is CASSLGQTSGRAGDNEQFF. CDR3 nucleotides: TGCGCCAGCAGCTTGGGCCAAACTAGCGGGAGGGCCGGGGATAATGAGCAGTTCTTC.

The chain is built from TRBV29-1 and TRBJ2-1; D is perhaps TRBD1 (5 bases). Germline V gene data show CDR1 as SQVTM and CDR2 as ANQGSEA. V was cut by 4 bases and J by 6 bases, with 16 bases left in between. This CDR3 is 14 amino acids long. CDR3: CSVVVSGPGNEQFF. DNA for the CDR3: TGCAGCGTTGTAGTCTCAGGGCCGGGCAATGAGCAGTTCTTC.

This clonotype was counted a single time. The gene calls are TRBV5-1 and TRBJ2-5; weak D call: TRBD1 (5 bases). The V gene's germline CDR1 is SGHRS and CDR2 YFSETQ. This CDR3 has 13 residues. V shed 6 bases and J shed 5 bases, with 14 bases lying between them. The CDR3 reads CASKVQGEETQYF. The DNA of the CDR3 is TGCGCCAGCAAGGTCCAGGGTGAGGAGACCCAGTACTTC.

This clonotype has only a few counts. The chain uses TRBV6-2 or TRBV6-3 and TRBJ2-3; TRBD1 is a possible D gene (7 bases). This CDR3 is built from 17 residues. V lost 6 bases to trimming and J lost 4 bases, with 23 bases between them. Germline V gene data show CDR1 as MNHEY and CDR2 as SVGEGT. The DNA for the CDR3 is TGTGCCAGCAGACGCGGGGACAGAACCTGGGGACCAGATACGCAGTATTTT. Translation gives CASRRGDRTWGPDTQYF.

This chain connects TRBV7-9 to TRBJ2-5, with D unclear. TRBJ2-7 matches the DNA end more closely, so the J call is doubtful. Germline V CDR1 and CDR2: SEHNR, FQNEAQ (reference sequence). The CDR3 runs to 13 residues. The CDR3 region has the DNA TGTGCCAGCAGCCCAGGCATCCGTTACGAGCAGTACTTC. It translates to CASSPGIRYEQYF.

The chain combines TRBV7-9 with TRBJ2-7, with D maybe TRBD2 (5 bases). The CDR3 length is 14 residues. Trimming took 6 bases from V and 2 from J, leaving 14 bases between them. Germline-derived CDR1 and CDR2 are SEHNR and FQNEAQ (reference sequence). The CDR3 reads CASSALRTAYEQYF. The CDR3 coding sequence is TGTGCCAGCAGTGCCCTCCGGACTGCCTACGAGCAGTACTTC. Full variable domain (remainder filled in from reference TRBV7-9 and TRBJ2-7): DTGVSQNPRHKITKRGQNVTFRCDPISEHNRLYWYRQTLGQGPEFLTYFQNEAQLEKSRLLSDRFSAERPKGSFSTLEIQRTEQGDSAMYLCASSALRTAYEQYFGPGTRLTVT.

The chain is built from TRBV20-1 and TRBJ1-4; D remains ambiguous. Trimming stripped 1 base from V and 4 bases from J, with 4 bases between. Germline CDR1 reads DFQATT; CDR2 reads SNEGSKA (reference sequence). The CDR3 length is 12 residues. CDR3 bases: TGCAGTGCTAGAGCCAATAATGAAAAACTGTTTTTT. It yields the protein CSARANNEKLFF.

The chain recombines TRBV20-1 with TRBJ2-1; a possible D gene is TRBD2 (5 bases). V shed 4 bases and J shed 5 bases, with 12 bases lying between them. The CDR3 totals 13 residues. In germline, CDR1 is DFQATT, CDR2 SNEGSKA (reference sequence). This CDR3 reads CSAIGGPNNEQFF. DNA of the CDR3: TGCAGTGCTATAGGCGGGCCTAACAATGAGCAGTTCTTC.

This chain links TRBV30 with TRBJ2-1; 8 nucleotides agree with TRBD2. V lost 0 bases, J lost 6 bases, and 7 bases stayed unmatched. CDR3 length equals 15 residues. The V gene's germline CDR1 is GTSNPN and CDR2 SVGIG (reference sequence). The CDR3 DNA follows: TGTGCCTGGAGTGTAACAGCGGGGGATGCCAATGAGCAGTTCTTC. It is translated as CAWSVTAGDANEQFF.

The chain is built from TRBV6-1 and TRBJ2-2; D call uncertain. This CDR3 has 14 residues. Germline CDR1 and CDR2: MNHNS and SASEGT. V lost 0 bases and J 4 bases, leaving 6 bases between the germline ends. CDR3 nucleotide sequence: TGTGCCAGCAGTGAAGCTCCGGGCACCGGGGAGCTGTTTTTT. It is translated as CASSEAPGTGELFF.

V gene TRBV6-2 or TRBV6-3 combines with J gene TRBJ2-1, with 10 bases fitting TRBD1. V lost 6 bases and J lost 2; bases outside the gene matches: 4. The CDR3 length is 15 residues. Germline CDR1 reads MNHEY; CDR2 reads SVGEGT. This CDR3 reads CASSRGQGAYNEQFF. In nucleotides, the CDR3 is TGTGCCAGCAGCCGTGGACAGGGGGCCTACAATGAGCAGTTCTTC.

This clonotype was counted once. This chain links TRBV20-1 with TRBJ2-5, with D maybe TRBD1 (6 bases). Judging by the DNA end, TRBJ2-7 fits better; the J call may be wrong. Germline lookup yields CDR1 DFQATT and CDR2 SNEGSKA (reference sequence). The CDR3 spans 14 residues. The DNA of the CDR3 is TGCAGTGCCGGAGAGGGGACAATAGAAGGCGAGCAGTACTTC. Protein: CSAGEGTIEGEQYF.

This clonotype was observed a few times. The V gene is TRBV28, the J gene TRBJ1-2, with D tentatively TRBD1 (6 bases). The CDR3 spans 14 residues. The germline V and J ends were trimmed by 5 bases and 5 bases, with 15 bases remaining between them. CDR1 MDHEN and CDR2 SYDVKM come from the germline V gene. CDR3 residues: CASSPTGRGYGYTF. The CDR3 nucleotides read TGTGCCAGCAGTCCCACAGGGAGAGGATATGGCTACACCTTC.

This clonotype was recorded a few times. The chain employs TRBV4-2 and TRBJ2-1; TRBD2 matches 9 bases. Trimming removed 2 bases from V and 7 bases from J; junction bases left unmatched: 3. CDR3 length: 14 amino acids. Germline V lookup: CDR1 LGHNA, CDR2 YNFKEQ. The CDR3 here is CASSQNSGSNEQFF. DNA of the CDR3: TGTGCCAGCAGCCAAAATAGCGGGAGTAATGAGCAGTTCTTC.

The chain uses TRBV6-2 or TRBV6-3 and TRBJ2-5, with 8 bases fitting TRBD2. The germline CDR1 and CDR2 sequences are MNHEY and SVGEGT. There are 16 residues in the CDR3. The trim removed 5 bases at V and 4 bases at J, leaving 12 bases unmatched. The CDR3 DNA sequence: TGTGCCAGCAGTCCCGCTCGGGGGGGCCGGCGAGAGACCCAGTACTTC. This encodes CASSPARGGRRETQYF.

The CDR3 sequence is CASSQEGGGQYF. DNA for the CDR3: TGTGCCAGCAGCCAAGAAGGCGGGGGGCAGTACTTC. The chain couples TRBV4-2 to TRBJ2-4, with 8 nucleotides matching TRBD2. The ends lost 0 bases at V and 13 bases at J; junction bases unmatched: 2. There are 12 residues in the CDR3. Germline lookup yields CDR1 LGHNA and CDR2 YNFKEQ.

This clonotype showed up just once. The chain has TRBV20-1 and TRBJ2-5, with 11 bases lining up with TRBD1. CDR3 length: 15 residues. J lost 1 base, V lost 6 bases, and 7 bases had no gene match. The germline gives CDR1 DFQATT, CDR2 SNEGSKA (reference sequence). Here the CDR3 DNA reads TGCAGTGCCAACCACGGGACAGGGGGCCAAGAGACCCAGTACTTC. It yields the protein CSANHGTGGQETQYF.

The chain carries TRBV28 and TRBJ1-4, with D perhaps matching TRBD1 (5 bases). Per germline, CDR1 MDHEN and CDR2 SYDVKM. V was shortened by 3 bases and J by 8 bases, with 16 bases between the two germline ends. The CDR3 has 15 residues. As DNA, the CDR3 is TGTGCCAGCAGTTTTCAACAGGCCAGAGGGGAAAAACTGTTTTTT. Its translation is CASSFQQARGEKLFF.